These 3 T cell receptor beta chains were sequenced from one sample in a study of shared clonotypes between healthy human individuals. Repertoires were generated with immunoSEQ multiplex PCR, while TCRdb's copy carries only in-frame clones and drops some. This repertoire shows around 1,000,000 clones, about 80% found once; its top ten account for more than 0.85%. The sequenced sample consisted of memory CD4+ T cells from PBMCs. As to subset: CD45RA-negative fraction. The receptors were gathered from a man younger than 35 in good health. Some clones in this sample may be carry-over from other donors' samples.

In DNA, the CDR3 is TGTGCCAGCAGCTTAGCCCCAGCAAGCTCCTACGAGCAGTACTTC. Its protein product is CASSLAPASSYEQYF. V and J are TRBV11-2 and TRBJ2-7; D is ambiguous. The CDR3 consists of 15 residues. CDR1 and CDR2 from the germline V gene are SGHAT and FQNNGV. The V gene lost 1 base and the J gene lost 0 bases, with 10 bases spanning the gap. Full variable domain (rest looked up from reference TRBV11-2 and TRBJ2-7): EAGVAQSPRYKIIEKRQSVAFWCNPISGHATLYWYQQILGQGPKLLIQFQNNGVVDDSQLPKDRFSAERLKGVDSTLKIQPAKLEDSAVYLCASSLAPASSYEQYFGPGTRLTVT.

This clone was seen a few times. V usage is TRBV4-2 and J usage is TRBJ1-5; D is undetermined. V was clipped by 0 bases and J by 4 bases, with 13 bases between them. The CDR3 has 16 amino acids. CDR1 and CDR2 from the germline V gene are LGHNA and YNFKEQ. The CDR3 DNA reads TGTGCCAGCAGCCAAGATCCGGGTCTCCCAAATCAGCCCCAGCATTTT. The encoded protein is CASSQDPGLPNQPQHF.

This clone has a handful of counts. The chain couples TRBV10-2 to TRBJ2-2; TRBD2 is a possible D gene (5 bases). The germline V gene has CDR1 WSHSY and CDR2 SAAADI. The CDR3 length is 14 residues. Trimming stripped 5 bases from V and 5 bases from J, with 12 bases between. The DNA for the CDR3 is TGCGCCAGCAGTTCCGCGAGGGTGACCGGGGAGCTGTTTTTT. It translates to CASSSARVTGELFF.